The 18 T cell receptor beta chains reported below all come from one sample, sequenced in a study of cytomegalovirus exposure and HLA in healthy donors. The PCR contained 60 Vbeta and 13 Jbeta primers. The data were produced by immunoSEQ multiplex PCR, yet TCRdb's version contains in-frame clones alone and is incomplete. The specimen's table records approximately 45,000 clones. The sample was PBMCs. The receptors derive from a woman aged 40 to 55 in good health and CMV-seronegative.

The chain combines TRBV6-6 with TRBJ2-5; 9 nucleotides line up with TRBD2. The CDR3 contains 15 residues. Germline V gives CDR1 MNHNY, CDR2 SVGAGI (reference sequence). V was pared by 4 bases and J by 4 bases, with 7 bases of the junction left unmatched. For the CDR3, the DNA is TGTGCCAGCAGTTCGGGACTAGCCAGGGGAGAGACCCAGTACTTC. As protein: CASSSGLARGETQYF.

V is TRBV7-2 and J is TRBJ1-5; the D gene is possibly TRBD1 (5 bases). Trimming removed 1 base from V and 6 bases from J, with 13 bases in between. The CDR3 sequence is 15 residues long. Germline lookup yields CDR1 SGHTA and CDR2 FQGNSA. The CDR3 region has the DNA TGTGCCAGCAGCTTAGTCCAGGGAGGGATTCAGCCCCAGCATTTT. Amino acids: CASSLVQGGIQPQHF.

In the case of this clone: Other DNA sequences in this sample translate to the same CDR3. J is TRBJ2-7 and V is TRBV20-1; possible D gene TRBD2, 5 bases. CDR3 length: 11 amino acids. The germline CDR1 and CDR2 sequences are DFQATT and SNEGSKA (reference sequence). V lost 6 bases to trimming and J lost 6 bases, with 12 bases between them. The CDR3 sequence is CSARLASEQYF. For the CDR3, the DNA is TGCAGTGCGCGATTAGCGAGCGAGCAGTACTTC.

The rearrangement joins TRBV29-1 to TRBJ1-2, with TRBD1 matching over 10 bases. Germline-derived CDR1 and CDR2 are SQVTM and ANQGSEA. The length of the CDR3 is 16 residues. The junction had 13 bases not matched to a gene; V was cut back by 3 bases and J by 6 bases. This CDR3 is CSVEPGQGWAGHGYTF. The DNA of the CDR3 is TGCAGCGTTGAGCCGGGACAGGGGTGGGCAGGACATGGCTACACCTTC.

The chain joins TRBV27 to TRBJ1-2; 11 bases agree with TRBD1. The CDR3 runs 15 residues. With V trimmed by 7 bases and J by 3 bases, 7 bases remained unmatched. Per the germline V gene, CDR1 is MNHEY and CDR2 is SMNVEV (reference sequence). Written as DNA, the CDR3 is TGTGCCAGCAAGCCCGGGACAGGGGGTGACTATGGCTACACCTTC. Translation: CASKPGTGGDYGYTF.

The chain combines TRBV11-2 with TRBJ2-3; no clear D gene. Trimming left V 0 bases short and J 4 bases short, with 5 bases between. Germline loops: CDR1 SGHAT, CDR2 FQNNGV. The CDR3 runs 13 residues. The CDR3, as DNA: TGTGCCAGCAGCTTAGATCGTCCAGATACGCAGTATTTT. Translated: CASSLDRPDTQYF.

The V gene is TRBV19, the J gene TRBJ1-1; 11 nucleotides line up with TRBD1. This CDR3 contains 18 residues. Trimming at V came to 5 bases and at J to 0 bases, leaving 11 bases not matched to a gene. Germline loops: CDR1 LNHDA, CDR2 SQIVND (reference sequence). The CDR3 DNA sequence: TGTGCCAGTAGTCTAGTCCGGACAGGGGGCGGCCTGAACACTGAAGCTTTCTTT. Protein sequence: CASSLVRTGGGLNTEAFF.

The V gene is TRBV19, the J gene TRBJ1-2; tentative D call: TRBD1 (6 bases). V shed 7 bases and J shed 4 bases, with 31 bases lying between them. Per germline, CDR1 LNHDA and CDR2 SQIVND (reference sequence). This CDR3 has 19 residues. CDR3 sequence: CASTPWGLLNPTLGYGYTF. CDR3 bases: TGTGCCAGTACCCCCTGGGGGCTCCTGAACCCAACTTTAGGCTATGGCTACACCTTC.

This chain connects TRBV2 to TRBJ2-7, with 9 nucleotides matching TRBD1. Germline lookup yields CDR1 SNHLY and CDR2 FYNNEI. CDR3 length equals 11 residues. The ends lost 9 bases at V and 5 bases at J; junction bases unmatched: 2. In DNA form, the CDR3 reads TGTGCCAGTACAGGGGGCGACGAGCAGTACTTC. Protein: CASTGGDEQYF.

The V gene is TRBV10-2, the J gene TRBJ2-7; 10 bases agree with TRBD2. Trimming took 8 bases from V and 2 from J; bases not matched to a gene: 6. Per germline, CDR1 WSHSY and CDR2 SAAADI. This CDR3 is 14 amino acids long. The CDR3 loop reads CASRTSGYAYEQYF. DNA of the CDR3: TGCGCCAGCCGGACTAGCGGCTACGCCTACGAGCAGTACTTC.

The chain recombines TRBV29-1 with TRBJ2-1, with D possibly matching TRBD1 (6 bases). Germline V gene sequence: CDR1 SQVTM, CDR2 ANQGSEA. Trimming shortened V by 2 bases and J by 5 bases, and 10 bases separated the two germline ends. CDR3 length: 13 amino acids. The chain's CDR3 is CSVETGINNEQFF. CDR3 DNA sequence: TGCAGCGTTGAAACAGGGATCAACAATGAGCAGTTCTTC.

The V and J genes are TRBV5-8 and TRBJ1-2, with TRBD1 matching over 7 bases. With V trimmed by 5 bases and J by 4 bases, 5 bases remained unmatched. CDR3 length: 13 residues. CDR1 is SGHTS and CDR2 is YDEGEE in the germline V gene. CDR3 sequence reads: CASREGASYGYTF. The CDR3 DNA reads TGTGCCAGCAGGGAGGGGGCCAGCTATGGCTACACCTTC.

The DNA of the CDR3 is TGTGCCAGCCGCCTTGGTCAAGGGGGAACCGAGCAGTACTTC. Translation: CASRLGQGGTEQYF. This chain joins TRBV6-5 and TRBJ2-7; maybe TRBD1 (6 bases). This CDR3 has 14 amino acids. The germline V gene encodes CDR1 MNHEY and CDR2 SVGAGI. Trimming took 8 bases from V and 6 from J, leaving 20 bases between them.

The rearrangement joins TRBV23-1 to TRBJ2-7; TRBD2 agrees at 11 bases. TRBV23-1 is known as an ORF, though its function is uncertain. The CDR3 is 16 residues long. The V and J ends lost 6 bases and 2 bases, in that order; junction bases with no gene match: 9. The CDR3 DNA is TGCGCCAGCAGCCGCACGACTAGCGGGGTACCCTACGAGCAGTACTTC. Its translation: CASSRTTSGVPYEQYF.

The rearrangement joins TRBV7-2 to TRBJ1-2; 7 bases are shared with TRBD1. Germline assignment: CDR1 SGHTA and CDR2 FQGNSA. The CDR3 is 12 residues long. V shed 5 bases, J shed 13 bases, and the junction held 10 bases outside the gene matches. CDR3 nucleotide sequence: TGTGCCAGCAGCGACCCGGGACAGCGATGCACCTTC. Translation: CASSDPGQRCTF.

The chain links TRBV4-1 to TRBJ2-3; D possibly corresponds to TRBD1 (7 bases). The CDR3 is 11 amino acids. Germline CDR1 MGHRA, CDR2 YSYEKL. V lost 7 bases, J lost 8 bases, and 10 bases lay in between. CDR3 in amino acids: CASTQGGTQYF. DNA of the CDR3: TGCGCCAGCACCCAGGGGGGTACGCAGTATTTT.

V usage is TRBV9 and J usage is TRBJ1-3; TRBD1 matches 9 bases. Germline-derived CDR1 and CDR2 are SGDLS and YYNGEE. This CDR3 spans 16 amino acids. Germline trimming cut 4 bases from V and 0 bases from J; bases unmatched to any gene: 5. The CDR3 sequence is CASSQGQGISGNTIYF. The CDR3 DNA sequence: TGTGCCAGCAGCCAAGGACAGGGGATCTCTGGAAACACCATATATTTT.

The J gene is TRBJ2-7, the V gene TRBV5-1; possibly TRBD2 for D (6 bases). Germline assignment: CDR1 SGHRS and CDR2 YFSETQ. The CDR3 is made up of 16 amino acids. Trimming pared 1 base from V and 1 base from J, leaving 15 bases between. The CDR3: CASSLYGGGVSYEQYF. CDR3 nucleotides: TGCGCCAGCAGCTTGTATGGTGGCGGGGTGTCCTACGAGCAGTACTTC.